A single sample gave rise to the 9 T cell receptor beta chains below, sequenced in a study of cytomegalovirus exposure and HLA in healthy donors. The study ran its PCR with 60 Vbeta and 13 Jbeta primers. Clones were sequenced by immunoSEQ multiplex PCR, and TCRdb holds only the in-frame ones, with some missing. This sample has approximately 100,000 clones, with approximately 85% found just once. Sequencing was carried out using PBMCs. All receptors come from a man aged 25-45 years in good health and CMV-seronegative.

This chain connects TRBV5-1 to TRBJ2-3; D remains ambiguous. The germline V and J ends were trimmed by 0 bases and 6 bases, with 14 bases remaining between them. Germline V lookup: CDR1 SGHRS, CDR2 YFSETQ. The CDR3 contains 15 residues. The CDR3 region has the DNA TGCGCCAGCAGCTTGGAGTCGATTCATAGCGATACGCAGTATTTT. Translating it yields CASSLESIHSDTQYF. Drawing the rest from reference TRBV5-1 and TRBJ2-3, the complete variable domain is KAGVTQTPRYLIKTRGQQVTLSCSPISGHRSVSWYQQTPGQGLQFLFEYFSETQRNKGNFPGRFSGRQFSNSRSEMNVSTLELGDSALYLCASSLESIHSDTQYFGPGTRLTVL.

J is TRBJ2-1 and V is TRBV7-2; 7 nucleotides match TRBD2. Per germline, CDR1 SGHTA and CDR2 FQGNSA. The CDR3 contains 15 residues. J was trimmed by 2 bases and V by 5 bases; bases with no gene match: 6. The DNA of the CDR3 is TGTGCCAGCAGCAAAAGGACTAGAGCCTACAATGAGCAGTTCTTC. It yields the protein CASSKRTRAYNEQFF.

The chain joins TRBV7-2 to TRBJ1-1; no clear D. The CDR3 sequence is 13 residues long. Deletions cut 0 bases from V and 5 bases from J, with 7 bases between. Germline CDR1 SGHTA, CDR2 FQGNSA. This chain's CDR3 is CASSLAVRTEAFF. The CDR3 DNA reads as TGTGCCAGCAGCTTAGCGGTGAGGACTGAAGCTTTCTTT.

The chain combines TRBV6-4 with TRBJ2-1; TRBD2 matches 13 bases. Germline CDR1 MRHNA, CDR2 SNTAGT. The CDR3 extends over 15 amino acids. V lost 3 bases and J lost 8; bases outside the gene matches: 4. The CDR3 DNA sequence: TGTGCCAGCAGTGAGGGACTAGCGGGATCTGATGAGCAGTTCTTC. Its translation: CASSEGLAGSDEQFF.

The chain couples TRBV28 to TRBJ1-1, with 10 bases fitting TRBD1. Germline V CDR1 and CDR2: MDHEN, SYDVKM. V was pared by 5 bases and J by 1 base, with 7 bases of the junction left unmatched. CDR3 length: 16 amino acids. The CDR3 reads CASSHWDRGQNTEAFF. CDR3 nucleotide sequence: TGTGCCAGCAGTCACTGGGACAGGGGACAGAACACTGAAGCTTTCTTT.

V usage is TRBV19 and J usage is TRBJ1-1, with D unresolved. The CDR3 runs 13 residues. CDR1 and CDR2 from the germline V gene are LNHDA and SQIVND (reference sequence). V was trimmed by 3 bases and J by 2 bases, leaving 7 bases between them. DNA of the CDR3: TGTGCCAGTAGTATTGGCCGCAACACTGAAGCTTTCTTT. It specifies CASSIGRNTEAFF. The whole variable domain, remainder taken from reference TRBV19 and TRBJ1-1, is DGGITQSPKYLFRKEGQNVTLSCEQNLNHDAMYWYRQDPGQGLRLIYYSQIVNDFQKGDIAEGYSVSREKKESFPLTVTSAQKNPTAFYLCASSIGRNTEAFFGQGTRLTVV.

V is TRBV7-9 and J is TRBJ1-6, with 10 bases matching TRBD1. The CDR3 sequence is 16 residues long. Germline V CDR1 and CDR2: SEHNR, FQNEAQ (reference sequence). V shed 1 base and J 7 bases; nucleotides not matched to a gene: 4. The CDR3 spells CASSLGTGGFNSPLHF. CDR3 DNA: TGTGCCAGCAGCTTAGGGACAGGGGGATTCAATTCACCCCTCCACTTT.

This chain joins TRBV5-1 and TRBJ2-1; TRBD1 matches 8 bases. The CDR3 loop spans 16 amino acids. Germline-derived CDR1 and CDR2 are SGHRS and YFSETQ. V shed 4 bases and J 3 bases; nucleotides not matched to a gene: 9. The CDR3: CASSLLQGAIYNEQFF. In nucleotides, the CDR3 is TGCGCCAGCAGCCTACTTCAGGGGGCAATCTACAATGAGCAGTTCTTC. The whole variable domain, remainder taken from reference TRBV5-1 and TRBJ2-1, is KAGVTQTPRYLIKTRGQQVTLSCSPISGHRSVSWYQQTPGQGLQFLFEYFSETQRNKGNFPGRFSGRQFSNSRSEMNVSTLELGDSALYLCASSLLQGAIYNEQFFGPGTRLTVL.

This clone was seen a few times. The CDR3 bases are TGTGCCAGCTCACTAGCGGGACACTATGGCTACACCTTC. Its translation: CASSLAGHYGYTF. This sequence joins TRBV11-2 and TRBJ1-2, with D possibly TRBD1 on 5 matching bases. CDR1 SGHAT and CDR2 FQNNGV come from the germline V gene. The CDR3 is made up of 13 amino acids. V lost 8 bases, J lost 3 bases, and 13 bases lay in between.